This T cell receptor (beta chain) was found in a study of blood T cell repertoires in COVID-19. Method: immunoSEQ multiplex PCR; TCRdb's copy keeps in-frame clones and lacks some. Of about 83,000 clones listed, 70% to 90% are singletons. Looked up from germline, CDR1 is LGHDT and CDR2 is YNNKEL (reference sequence). Trimming left V 0 bases short and J 3 bases short, with 5 bases between. This CDR3 region has 13 residues. The chain links TRBV3-1 (or the pseudogene TRBV3-2) to TRBJ1-1; no clear D. This receptor was identified in a woman of 80 years or more in a cohort sampled during active or convalescent COVID-19. The specimen was peripheral blood. The CDR3 protein is CASSQDLDTEAFF. The CDR3 DNA reads TGTGCCAGCAGCCAAGATCTCGACACTGAAGCTTTCTTT.